A single sample gave rise to the 20 T cell receptor beta chains below, sequenced in a study of OX40 agonist ivuxolimab in advanced cancers. TCRdb's table, derived via immunoSEQ multiplex PCR, lists solely in-frame clones and lacks some. Of 40,000 to 50,000 clones in the sample, roughly nine tenths were seen once. The sequenced sample was CD4+ or CD8+ T cells sorted from blood, obtained in a trial of the OX40 agonist ivuxolimab. Receptor source: an adult with an advanced solid tumor such as melanoma, head and neck, liver or kidney cancer.

The chain recombines TRBV29-1 with TRBJ2-2; D perhaps matches TRBD1 (5 bases). The CDR3 is 14 amino acids. Trimming shortened V by 0 bases and J by 4 bases, and 9 bases separated the two germline ends. Germline CDR1 and CDR2: SQVTM and ANQGSEA. CDR3 coding DNA: TGCAGCGTTGAAGATGGCAGGGTCACCGGGGAGCTGTTTTTT. Encoded protein: CSVEDGRVTGELFF.

The V and J genes are TRBV27 and TRBJ2-7; 10 positions match TRBD1. This CDR3 is built from 16 residues. The V gene's germline CDR1 is MNHEY and CDR2 SMNVEV (reference sequence). V dropped 0 bases and J dropped 2; count of bases not matched to a gene: 4. CDR3 in DNA: TGTGCCAGCAGTTTATCCGCCGGGACAGGGGCCTACGAGCAGTACTTC. Its translation is CASSLSAGTGAYEQYF.

The chain joins TRBV28 to TRBJ1-2, with D possibly being TRBD1 (6 bases). V was shortened by 6 bases and J by 4 bases, with 15 bases between the two germline ends. The CDR3 is 14 residues long. Germline values: CDR1 MDHEN, CDR2 SYDVKM. CDR3 protein: CASSAFRGGYGYTF. CDR3 sequence (DNA): TGTGCCAGCAGCGCCTTCAGGGGCGGCTATGGCTACACCTTC.

This clone appeared a single time. The chain has TRBV9 and TRBJ1-2; unclear D gene. Germline V gene sequence: CDR1 SGDLS, CDR2 YYNGEE. V shed 3 bases and J shed 2 bases, with 2 bases lying between them. This CDR3 has 11 residues. The CDR3 spells CASSGNYGYTF. Here the CDR3 DNA reads TGTGCCAGCAGCGGAAACTATGGCTACACCTTC.

The CDR3 DNA is TGTGCCAGCAGCTTATTAGCGGGAGATCCCTACGAGCAGTACTTC. Its translation is CASSLLAGDPYEQYF. This sequence joins TRBV7-9 and TRBJ2-7, with 9 nucleotides matching TRBD2. CDR3 length equals 15 residues. Unmatched junction bases numbered 4, after V lost 2 bases and J lost 2 bases. Germline V gene sequence: CDR1 SEHNR, CDR2 FQNEAQ (reference sequence).

This chain connects TRBV19 to TRBJ2-2; a possible D gene is TRBD1 (6 bases). Germline V gives CDR1 LNHDA, CDR2 SQIVND (reference sequence). Trimming stripped 5 bases from V and 2 bases from J, with 15 bases between. This CDR3 comprises 16 residues. The CDR3 is CASSPRWGLNTGELFF. The CDR3 coding sequence is TGTGCCAGTAGTCCCCGGTGGGGGCTCAACACCGGGGAGCTGTTTTTT.

The gene calls are TRBV4-1 and TRBJ1-1; D call uncertain. Per germline, CDR1 MGHRA and CDR2 YSYEKL. V dropped 2 bases and J dropped 0 bases, with 10 bases sitting between them. The length of the CDR3 is 15 residues. CDR3 loop: CASSQYAEMNTEAFF. In DNA form, the CDR3 reads TGCGCCAGCAGCCAATATGCTGAAATGAACACTGAAGCTTTCTTT.

The chain combines TRBV9 with TRBJ2-3; TRBD2 aligns across 9 bases. Germline loops: CDR1 SGDLS, CDR2 YYNGEE. V lost 2 bases, J lost 4 bases, and 8 bases stayed unmatched. There are 16 residues in the CDR3. CDR3: CASSVTAGGRADTQYF. The CDR3 region has the DNA TGTGCCAGCAGCGTTACAGCGGGGGGCCGGGCAGATACGCAGTATTTT.

About this clone itself: One junction end disagrees with the germline gene, perhaps due to a read error. J is TRBJ2-5 and V is TRBV7-7; TRBD2 matches at 9 bases. The CDR3 loop spans 13 amino acids. From germline, CDR1 is SSHAT and CDR2 FNYEAQ (reference sequence). The CDR3 coding sequence is TGTGCTAGCAGCATAGGACTAGCGGAGACCCAGTACTTC. This sequence encodes CASSIGLAETQYF.

The V and J genes are TRBV15 and TRBJ2-5; D unclear. Trimming removed 3 bases at V and 5 bases at J, with 4 bases between. The V gene's germline CDR1 is LNHNV and CDR2 YYDKDF (reference sequence). The CDR3 loop spans 11 amino acids. CDR3 sequence (DNA): TGTGCCACCAGCAGGGCGGAGACCCAGTACTTC. Protein sequence: CATSRAETQYF. The entire variable domain, with the rest obtained from reference TRBV15 and TRBJ2-5, is as follows: DAMVIQNPRYQVTQFGKPVTLSCSQTLNHNVMYWYQQKSSQAPKLLFHYYDKDFNNEADTPDNFQSRRPNTSFCFLDIRSPGLGDTAMYLCATSRAETQYFGPGTRLLVL.

The genes are TRBV19 and TRBJ1-3, with unresolved D. There are 14 residues in the CDR3. V lost 5 bases, J lost 3 bases, and 11 bases lay in between. Germline CDR1 and CDR2: LNHDA and SQIVND (reference sequence). CDR3 in amino acids: CASSPMVIGNTIYF. The CDR3 DNA follows: TGTGCCAGTAGTCCAATGGTGATTGGAAACACCATATATTTT.

This chain uses TRBV2 with TRBJ2-5; D remains ambiguous. The CDR3 loop spans 16 amino acids. Germline V gene data show CDR1 as SNHLY and CDR2 as FYNNEI. Trimming stripped 6 bases from V and 5 bases from J, with 22 bases between. The CDR3 here is CASSPLSGPPVETQYF. CDR3 DNA sequence: TGTGCCAGCAGCCCGCTCTCGGGCCCCCCCGTGGAGACCCAGTACTTC.

The rearrangement joins TRBV30 to TRBJ2-5, with D perhaps matching TRBD2 (5 bases). In germline, CDR1 is GTSNPN, CDR2 SVGIG (reference sequence). V was shortened by 1 base and J by 4 bases, with 10 bases between the two germline ends. The CDR3 covers 13 residues. This chain's CDR3 is CAWSDRGSETQYF. The CDR3 DNA is TGTGCCTGGAGTGATAGAGGGTCAGAGACCCAGTACTTC. Full variable domain (outside the CDR3, taken from reference TRBV30 and TRBJ2-5): SQTIHQWPATLVQPVGSPLSLECTVEGTSNPNLYWYRQAAGRGLQLLFYSVGIGQISSEVPQNLSASRPQDRQFILSSKKLLLSDSGFYLCAWSDRGSETQYFGPGTRLLVL.

This chain joins TRBV7-3 and TRBJ2-7; 8 positions match TRBD2. After removal of 3 bases from V and 2 bases from J, the junction contained 3 bases not matched to a gene. Germline V gene sequence: CDR1 SGHTA, CDR2 FQGTGA. This CDR3 comprises 14 residues. CDR3 nucleotide sequence: TGTGCCAGCAGCTTTGCGGGAGGAACCTACGAGCAGTACTTC. Protein: CASSFAGGTYEQYF.

This chain joins TRBV9 and TRBJ2-1; the match to TRBD1 covers 7 bases. The CDR3 runs to 16 residues. The germline CDR1 and CDR2 sequences are SGDLS and YYNGEE. J gave up 5 bases and V 0 bases, and 8 bases lay outside the gene matches. The CDR3, as DNA: TGTGCCAGCAGCGTAGTGGGTAGGGGGCAAAACAATGAGCAGTTCTTC. Residues: CASSVVGRGQNNEQFF.

The genes are TRBV13 and TRBJ2-1, with 14 positions matching TRBD2. This CDR3 comprises 19 residues. CDR1 and CDR2 from the germline V gene are PRHDT and FYEKMQ (reference sequence). V gave up 4 bases and J gave up 7 bases; unmatched junction bases: 15. The CDR3 region is CASSSQGGLAGVSVNEQFF. Written as DNA, the CDR3 is TGTGCCAGCAGCTCCCAGGGGGGACTAGCGGGAGTAAGTGTGAATGAGCAGTTCTTC. Full variable domain (remainder filled in from reference TRBV13 and TRBJ2-1): AAGVIQSPRHLIKEKRETATLKCYPIPRHDTVYWYQQGPGQDPQFLISFYEKMQSDKGSIPDRFSAQQFSDYHSELNMSSLELGDSALYFCASSSQGGLAGVSVNEQFFGPGTRLTVL.

The chain is built from TRBV7-9 and TRBJ1-1; no reliable D call. From germline, CDR1 is SEHNR and CDR2 FQNEAQ (reference sequence). The CDR3 consists of 13 residues. V was shortened by 1 base and J by 6 bases, with 9 bases between the two germline ends. The CDR3 sequence: CASSLGGRPEAFF. Here the CDR3 DNA reads TGTGCCAGCAGCTTAGGAGGGAGGCCTGAAGCTTTCTTT.

The chain joins TRBV27 to TRBJ1-4; 7 bases are shared with TRBD1. J lost 8 bases, V lost 4 bases, and 10 bases had no gene match. The germline V gene has CDR1 MNHEY and CDR2 SMNVEV (reference sequence). CDR3 length equals 15 residues. CDR3: CASSSIGTAGEKLFF. The CDR3 coding sequence is TGTGCCAGCAGTTCCATCGGGACAGCTGGCGAAAAACTGTTTTTT.

The V call is TRBV6-5, the J call TRBJ1-1; D gene unclear. CDR3 size: 16 residues. In germline, CDR1 is MNHEY, CDR2 SVGAGI. Trimming stripped 0 bases from V and 3 bases from J, with 14 bases between. The CDR3: CASSYSKFGPYTEAFF. Here the CDR3 DNA reads TGTGCCAGCAGTTACTCGAAATTCGGGCCTTACACTGAAGCTTTCTTT.

This chain connects TRBV9 to TRBJ1-1; D gene unclear. The V gene lost 0 bases and the J gene lost 4 bases, with 10 bases spanning the gap. CDR3 length: 14 amino acids. The germline CDR1 and CDR2 sequences are SGDLS and YYNGEE. The CDR3 nucleotides are TGTGCCAGCAGCGTAGAGGCCAGCGCCACTGAAGCTTTCTTT. Residues: CASSVEASATEAFF.